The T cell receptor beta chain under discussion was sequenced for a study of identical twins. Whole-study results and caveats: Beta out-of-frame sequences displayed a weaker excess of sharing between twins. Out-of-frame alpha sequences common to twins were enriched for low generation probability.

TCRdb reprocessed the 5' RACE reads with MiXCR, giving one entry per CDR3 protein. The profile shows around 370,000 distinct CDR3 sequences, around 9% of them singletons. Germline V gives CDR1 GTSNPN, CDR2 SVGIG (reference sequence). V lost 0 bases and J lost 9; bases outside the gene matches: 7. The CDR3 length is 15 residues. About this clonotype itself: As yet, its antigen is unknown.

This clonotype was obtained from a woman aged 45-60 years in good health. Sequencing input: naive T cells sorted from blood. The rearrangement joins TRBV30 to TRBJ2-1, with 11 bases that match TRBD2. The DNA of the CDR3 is TGTGCCTGGAGTGTACAAACTAGCGGGAGTAGTGAGCAGTTCTTC. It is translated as CAWSVQTSGSSEQFF.